This is a list of T cell receptor beta chains from one sample in a study of blood T cells in healthy people across ages. TCRdb called the 5' RACE reads again in MiXCR, with one record for every CDR3 protein. The sample shows 1.5 million to 2 million distinct CDR3 sequences, around 50% of them seen only once. The sample comprised blood. These receptors were taken from a woman aged 40 to 50 in good health. Both conserved end residues are part of each CDR3. A D gene is named only where the DNA matches it firmly. Clone size appears in some rows only: once, few, many, or a class for an expanded clone.

>once|TRBJ1-2|.|TRBV4-2
TGTGCCAGCAGCCAGAGACGGGAACTCTATGGCTACACCTTC
CASSQRRELYGYTF
>once|TRBJ2-5|TRBD2|TRBV9
TGTGCCAGCAGCGTCGGGGGGGTATCGGAGACCCAGTACTTC
CASSVGGVSETQYF
>.|TRBJ1-4|TRBD1|TRBV7-9
TGTGCCAGCAGCGCGGGAATGGACAGGGGGCAGGTTAATGAAAAACTGTTTTTT
CASSAGMDRGQVNEKLFF
>.|TRBJ1-4|.|TRBV7-2
TGTGCCAGCAGCTTAGGGACACCAACTAATGAAAAACTGTTTTTT
CASSLGTPTNEKLFF
>.|TRBJ2-7|.|TRBV9
TGTGCCAGCAGCGCGGGACGGGAGCAGTACGAGCAGTACTTC
CASSAGREQYEQYF
>few|TRBJ2-1|TRBD1|TRBV7-2
TGTGCCAGCAGCTTAGGGGGACAGGGAGCGGGCAATGAGCAGTTCTTC
CASSLGGQGAGNEQFF
>.|TRBJ2-7|.|TRBV20-1
TGCAGTGCTGCAGACCCCCCCTACGAGCAGTACTTC
CSAADPPYEQYF
>.|TRBJ1-1|.|TRBV14
TGTGCCAGCAGCCGGGGGGGCGCCAAGTCGGACACTGAAGCTTTCTTT
CASSRGGAKSDTEAFF
>.|TRBJ2-1|.|TRBV7-2
TGTGCCAGCCGCCGGTCACGGCACAATGAGCAGTTCTTC
CASRRSRHNEQFF
>.|TRBJ2-5|.|TRBV7-2
TGTGCCAGCAGCTTAGTCGCTAGCATACAAGAGACCCAGTACTTC
CASSLVASIQETQYF
>few|TRBJ2-1|.|TRBV12-3/TRBV12-4
TGTGCCAGCAGTTTTCGGACAAGCCTTTACAATGAGCAGTTCTTC
CASSFRTSLYNEQFF
>.|TRBJ2-7|.|TRBV20-1
TGCAGTGCTCAAAAAACCGGGACGGAAAAATACGAGCAGTACTTC
CSAQKTGTEKYEQYF
>many|TRBJ2-1|TRBD1|TRBV29-1
TGCAGCGTTGAAACGCGACAGGGCTATGAGCAGTTCTTC
CSVETRQGYEQFF
>.|TRBJ1-2|TRBD1|TRBV27
TGTGCCAGCAGTTTTGGGGGACAGGGTGAAGGCTACACCTTC
CASSFGGQGEGYTF
>few|TRBJ2-7|.|TRBV25-1
TGTGCCAGCAGTGAATATTACAGCTCCTACGAGCAGTACTTC
CASSEYYSSYEQYF
>.|TRBJ1-4|TRBD1|TRBV10-3
TGTGCCATCAGTGAGGGGACAGAGAGGGAAAAACTGTTTTTT
CAISEGTEREKLFF
>once|TRBJ2-1|.|TRBV3-1
TGTGCCAGCAGCCAATACAGGTCATTCTACAATGAGCAGTTCTTC
CASSQYRSFYNEQFF
>.|TRBJ1-3|.|TRBV4-2
TGTGCCAGCACGGATGCTGGAAACACCATATATTTT
CASTDAGNTIYF
>.|TRBJ2-3|TRBD2|TRBV6-5
TGTGCCAGCAGTTACATCGGGGCGGGGGGGCGGTCAGATACGCAGTATTTT
CASSYIGAGGRSDTQYF
>.|TRBJ1-5|.|TRBV20-1
TGCAGTGCTGGTAGTGCACACTCTAGCAATCAGCCCCAGCATTTT
CSAGSAHSSNQPQHF
>.|TRBJ2-3|.|TRBV11-2
TGTGCCAGCAGCCAAGAACGGGGGCCCGCTTGGGATACGCAGTATTTT
CASSQERGPAWDTQYF
>.|TRBJ2-3|.|TRBV5-1
TGCGCCAGCAGGGCGGGCTTCGACACAGATACGCAGTATTTT
CASRAGFDTDTQYF
>.|TRBJ2-7|TRBD1|TRBV9
TGTGCCAGCAGCGTAGAGGCAGGGGGCGGGTACGAGCAGTACTTC
CASSVEAGGGYEQYF
>few|TRBJ2-3|.|TRBV7-2
TGTGCCAGCAGCTTAACTCGTATCCTCACAGATACGCAGTATTTT
CASSLTRILTDTQYF
>few|TRBJ2-4|.|TRBV6-2/TRBV6-3
TGTGCCAGCAGTTACTCGACGCCGCTCACGGGATTTAAACTAGCCAAAAACATTCAGTACTTC
CASSYSTPLTGFKLAKNIQYF
>.|TRBJ2-3|.|TRBV6-5
TGTGCCAGCAAGGAGCTTAGCACAGATACGCAGTATTTT
CASKELSTDTQYF